What follows are 25 T cell receptor beta chains derived from one specimen sequenced in a study of OX40 agonist ivuxolimab in advanced cancers. Library preparation employed the immunoSEQ multiplex PCR assay. TCRdb retrieved this table from immuneACCESS and kept in-frame rearrangements only. Not all clones are present; in checked studies, unresolved V genes account for under half, and no reason is known for the remainder. The sample includes 65,000 to 70,000 clones, with 75% to 80% observed a single time. The ten top clones hold 1.5% to 2% of the sample. Sequenced here: CD4+ or CD8+ T cells sorted from blood, sampled in a trial of the OX40 agonist ivuxolimab. These receptors all come from an adult with an advanced solid tumor such as melanoma, head and neck, liver or kidney cancer.

The rearrangement links TRBV7-6 to TRBJ2-5; no definite D call. CDR3 size: 17 residues. Deletions cut 1 base from V and 5 bases from J, with 20 bases between. Germline CDR1 SGHVS, CDR2 FNYEAQ. CDR3 sequence: CASSLGAQVPLMETQYF. The DNA for the CDR3 is TGTGCCAGCAGCTTAGGGGCGCAGGTTCCCTTGATGGAGACCCAGTACTTC. Full variable domain (remainder filled in from reference TRBV7-6 and TRBJ2-5): GAGVSQSPRYKVTKRGQDVALRCDPISGHVSLYWYRQALGQGPEFLTYFNYEAQQDKSGLPNDRFSAERPEGSISTLTIQRTEQRDSAMYRCASSLGAQVPLMETQYFGPGTRLLVL.

J is TRBJ1-1 and V is TRBV10-3; no clear D gene. Germline-derived CDR1 and CDR2 are ENHRY and SYGVKD. With 8 bases removed from V and 8 bases from J, the gap between germline ends came to 12 bases. CDR3 length equals 11 residues. In DNA, the CDR3 is TGTGCCATCCGTAGGGAAGGGGAAGCTTTCTTT. As protein: CAIRREGEAFF.

This chain joins TRBV28 and TRBJ2-7; D is undetermined. This CDR3 contains 11 residues. The V and J ends lost 3 bases and 3 bases respectively, with 3 bases between them. Looked up from germline, CDR1 is MDHEN and CDR2 is SYDVKM. The CDR3 loop reads CASSFYYEQYF. The DNA of the CDR3 is TGTGCCAGCAGTTTCTACTACGAGCAGTACTTC.

The rearrangement links TRBV6-1 to TRBJ2-5, with D unresolved. The V gene lost 3 bases and the J gene lost 11 bases, with 13 bases spanning the gap. CDR3 length: 12 amino acids. CDR1 is MNHNS, CDR2 SASEGT, per germline. The CDR3 loop reads CASSDMPFEQYF. CDR3 coding DNA: TGTGCCAGCAGTGACATGCCCTTTGAGCAGTACTTC.

The chain is built from TRBV30 and TRBJ2-5, with D maybe TRBD2 (6 bases). The V gene's germline CDR1 is GTSNPN and CDR2 SVGIG (reference sequence). V was pared by 0 bases and J by 6 bases, with 14 bases between. This CDR3 spans 14 amino acids. Here the CDR3 reads CAWSVRGTRQTQYF. As DNA, the CDR3 is TGTGCCTGGAGTGTACGGGGGACCAGACAGACCCAGTACTTC.

The J gene is TRBJ2-6, the V gene TRBV12-2; the listed D gene, TRBD2, was not tested against the DNA. TRBV12-2 is assigned pseudogene status. The CDR3 length is 16 residues. In DNA form, the CDR3 reads TGTGCAAGTCGCTTAGAGGGGACTAGGAAGACCAACGTCCTGACTTTC. Translated: CASRLEGTRKTNVLTF.

The rearrangement joins TRBV6-1 to TRBJ1-2; a weak D match, TRBD1 (5 bases). The CDR3 length is 15 residues. Deletions cut 2 bases from V and 1 base from J, with 11 bases between. Germline lookup yields CDR1 MNHNS and CDR2 SASEGT. CDR3 DNA sequence: TGTGCCAGCAGTGAACGGGGCAGAAGTAACTATGGCTACACCTTC. Protein: CASSERGRSNYGYTF.

The V call is TRBV5-4, the J call TRBJ2-5; D ambiguous. CDR3 length: 15 residues. V lost 0 bases and J lost 5, with 14 bases in between. Germline-derived CDR1 and CDR2 are SGHNT and YYREEE (reference sequence). CDR3 protein: CASSLGLGVGETQYF. As DNA, the CDR3 is TGTGCCAGCAGCTTGGGTCTAGGAGTAGGGGAGACCCAGTACTTC.

The genes are TRBV30 and TRBJ1-2; TRBD1 aligns across 10 bases. The germline V gene has CDR1 GTSNPN and CDR2 SVGIG (reference sequence). With 0 bases clipped from V and 7 bases from J, the junction kept 5 bases outside the gene matches. The CDR3 is made up of 14 amino acids. CDR3 loop: CAWSVPWTGGGYTF. The CDR3 DNA reads as TGTGCCTGGAGTGTACCTTGGACAGGGGGTGGCTACACCTTC.

This chain uses TRBV11-1 with TRBJ1-2; a weak D match, TRBD1 (5 bases). The germline V gene has CDR1 SGHAT and CDR2 FQDESV (reference sequence). V lost 5 bases to trimming and J lost 4 bases, with 11 bases between them. The CDR3 length is 13 residues. CDR3 protein: CASSRQSFYGYTF. The CDR3 DNA reads as TGTGCCAGCAGCCGACAGAGCTTCTATGGCTACACCTTC. The full variable domain, its missing parts supplied by reference TRBV11-1 and TRBJ1-2, is EAEVAQSPRYKITEKSQAVAFWCDPISGHATLYWYRQILGQGPELLVQFQDESVVDDSQLPKDRFSAERLKGVDSTLKIQPAELGDSAMYLCASSRQSFYGYTFGSGTRLTVV.

The rearrangement links TRBV27 to TRBJ2-1; D gene uncertain. V was shortened by 8 bases and J by 3 bases, with 17 bases between the two germline ends. The germline V gene encodes CDR1 MNHEY and CDR2 SMNVEV (reference sequence). The CDR3 sequence is 15 residues long. CDR3 DNA: TGTGCCAGCCGTCCGGTCAACGGCGGCTACAATGAGCAGTTCTTC. Its translation: CASRPVNGGYNEQFF.

V is TRBV6-5 and J is TRBJ2-3; D possibly uses TRBD1 or TRBD2 (5 bases each). V lost 4 bases and J 6 bases, leaving 11 bases between the germline ends. This CDR3 contains 13 residues. CDR1 and CDR2 from the germline V gene are MNHEY and SVGAGI. This CDR3 reads CASSFTGADTQYF. CDR3 coding DNA: TGTGCCAGCAGTTTTACCGGGGCGGATACGCAGTATTTT.

The J gene is TRBJ1-1, the V gene TRBV5-1, with D possibly matching TRBD1 (6 bases). Germline CDR1 SGHRS, CDR2 YFSETQ. V lost 4 bases, J lost 4 bases, and 14 bases lay in between. CDR3 length: 14 amino acids. The CDR3: CASSEGHPGTEAFF. CDR3 coding DNA: TGCGCCAGCAGCGAGGGACACCCCGGCACTGAAGCTTTCTTT.

This sequence joins TRBV15 and TRBJ2-5; D gene ambiguous. Trimming removed 1 base at V and 4 bases at J, with 10 bases between. This CDR3 contains 14 residues. Germline V CDR1 and CDR2: LNHNV, YYDKDF (reference sequence). CDR3 DNA sequence: TGTGCCACCAGCAGAGTACAGATTGCAGAGACCCAGTACTTC. Amino acids: CATSRVQIAETQYF.

This clone was counted a few times. The chain joins TRBV2 to TRBJ1-4; 9 nucleotides match TRBD1. Unmatched junction bases numbered 1, after V lost 5 bases and J lost 6 bases. This CDR3 has 13 residues. CDR1 is SNHLY and CDR2 is FYNNEI in the germline V gene. The CDR3 bases are TGTGCCAGCAGTCGGACAGGGGATGAAAAACTGTTTTTT. Encoded protein: CASSRTGDEKLFF.

This chain joins TRBV29-1 and TRBJ2-5, with 12 bases fitting TRBD2. This CDR3 has 14 amino acids. The ends lost 7 bases at V and 3 bases at J; junction bases unmatched: 6. CDR1 and CDR2 from the germline V gene are SQVTM and ANQGSEA. CDR3 sequence: CSAPGLAGKETQYF. The CDR3 nucleotides are TGCAGCGCCCCTGGACTAGCGGGAAAAGAGACCCAGTACTTC.

V gene TRBV7-9 combines with J gene TRBJ2-2, with D perhaps being TRBD1 or TRBD2 (5 bases each). CDR3 length: 15 residues. The germline V gene encodes CDR1 SEHNR and CDR2 FQNEAQ (reference sequence). The V gene lost 3 bases and the J gene lost 3 bases, with 11 bases spanning the gap. The CDR3 loop is CASSFTGTDTGELFF. Here the CDR3 DNA reads TGTGCCAGCAGCTTTACCGGGACGGACACCGGGGAGCTGTTTTTT.

This chain links TRBV5-6 with TRBJ2-1; the D is unclear. CDR1 and CDR2 from the germline V gene are SGHDT and YYEEEE. The V end was cut by 0 bases, the J end by 9 bases, with 10 bases between. This CDR3 contains 13 residues. This chain's CDR3 is CASSLVGVGEQFF. The CDR3 nucleotides read TGTGCCAGCAGCTTGGTTGGGGTGGGTGAGCAGTTCTTC.

V is TRBV6-5 and J is TRBJ1-5; TRBD1 is a possible D gene (6 bases). Germline V gives CDR1 MNHEY, CDR2 SVGAGI. The germline V and J ends were trimmed by 6 bases and 0 bases, with 12 bases remaining between them. The CDR3 is made up of 15 amino acids. The CDR3 DNA follows: TGTGCCAGCAGCCGAACAGGGAATAGCAATCAGCCCCAGCATTTT. Translated, it gives CASSRTGNSNQPQHF.

CDR3 coding DNA: TGTGCCAGCCCCCCCGGGAGTACAGCTGGAGGCAATCAGCCCCAGCATTTT. The encoded protein is CASPPGSTAGGNQPQHF. The chain carries TRBV5-6 and TRBJ1-5; D unclear. Looked up from germline, CDR1 is SGHDT and CDR2 is YYEEEE. V was clipped by 7 bases and J by 2 bases, with 22 bases between them. The CDR3 extends over 17 amino acids.

This clone appeared a few times. The V and J genes are TRBV11-3 and TRBJ2-2, with D perhaps given as TRBD1 or TRBD2 (6 bases each). The CDR3 contains 13 residues. Trimming left V 1 base short and J 9 bases short, with 9 bases between. Germline values: CDR1 SGHNT, CDR2 YENEEA. The CDR3 reads CASSLGGARELFF. The CDR3, as DNA: TGTGCCAGCAGCTTAGGGGGGGCACGGGAGCTGTTTTTT.

The V call is TRBV5-1, the J call TRBJ2-7; unclear D gene. Trimming shortened V by 0 bases and J by 6 bases, and 7 bases separated the two germline ends. From germline, CDR1 is SGHRS and CDR2 YFSETQ. The CDR3 has 12 amino acids. CDR3 DNA: TGCGCCAGCAGCTTGGTTGGGATCGAGCAGTACTTC. This gives the protein CASSLVGIEQYF.

CDR3 bases: TGTGCCAGCAGTTATGTTAGCGGGACAGATACGCAGTATTTT. Its translation is CASSYVSGTDTQYF. The rearrangement uses TRBV6-5 and TRBJ2-3; TRBD2 matches at 7 bases. The CDR3 contains 14 residues. Trimming removed 3 bases from V and 3 bases from J; junction bases left unmatched: 3. The V gene's germline CDR1 is MNHEY and CDR2 SVGAGI.

The rearrangement links TRBV30 to TRBJ2-5; 8 nucleotides agree with TRBD1. The germline gives CDR1 GTSNPN, CDR2 SVGIG (reference sequence). The V gene end was trimmed by 5 bases and the J gene end by 4 bases; junction bases not matched to a gene: 9. The CDR3 has 14 amino acids. CDR3 region: CAWALSQGGETQYF. The CDR3 DNA reads TGTGCCTGGGCCCTATCACAGGGGGGAGAGACCCAGTACTTC.

For the CDR3, the DNA is TGTGCCATCAGAGAGGGACAAAATAGCAATCAGCCCCAGCATTTT. Translation: CAIREGQNSNQPQHF. V is TRBV10-3 and J is TRBJ1-5; D is possibly TRBD1 (6 bases). This CDR3 spans 15 amino acids. With 6 bases removed from V and 0 bases from J, the gap between germline ends came to 12 bases. Germline V gene sequence: CDR1 ENHRY, CDR2 SYGVKD.